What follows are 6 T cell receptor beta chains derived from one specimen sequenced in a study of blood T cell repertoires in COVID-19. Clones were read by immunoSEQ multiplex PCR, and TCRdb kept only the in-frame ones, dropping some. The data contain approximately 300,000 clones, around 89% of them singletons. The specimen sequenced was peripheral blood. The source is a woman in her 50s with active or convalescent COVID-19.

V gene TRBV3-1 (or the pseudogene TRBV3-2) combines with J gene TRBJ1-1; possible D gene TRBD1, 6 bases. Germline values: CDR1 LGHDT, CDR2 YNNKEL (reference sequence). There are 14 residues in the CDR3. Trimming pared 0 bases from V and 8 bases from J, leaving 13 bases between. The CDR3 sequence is CASSQDRGQQEAFF. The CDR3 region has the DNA TGTGCCAGCAGCCAAGACCGAGGACAGCAGGAAGCTTTCTTT.

CDR3: CAISRGEGTEAFF. CDR3 in DNA: TGTGCCATCAGCAGGGGAGAGGGCACTGAAGCTTTCTTT. The chain has TRBV10-3 and TRBJ1-1; D may be TRBD1 (6 bases). From germline, CDR1 is ENHRY and CDR2 SYGVKD. This CDR3 region has 13 residues. With 6 bases removed from V and 4 bases from J, the gap between germline ends came to 12 bases.

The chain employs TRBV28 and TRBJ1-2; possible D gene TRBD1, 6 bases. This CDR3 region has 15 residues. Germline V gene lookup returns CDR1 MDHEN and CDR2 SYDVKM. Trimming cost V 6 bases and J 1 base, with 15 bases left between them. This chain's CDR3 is CASSQGGTRNYGYTF. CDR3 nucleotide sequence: TGTGCCAGCAGCCAAGGGGGAACGCGTAACTATGGCTACACCTTC.

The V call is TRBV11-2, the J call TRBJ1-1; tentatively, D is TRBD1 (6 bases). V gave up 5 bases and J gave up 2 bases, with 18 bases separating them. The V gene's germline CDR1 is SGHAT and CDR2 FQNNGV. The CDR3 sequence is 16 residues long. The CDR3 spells CASSRAGGKGNTEAFF. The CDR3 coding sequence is TGTGCCAGCAGCAGGGCGGGGGGCAAGGGAAACACTGAAGCTTTCTTT.

The CDR3 here is CASSSAGTGGYEQYF. The CDR3 DNA reads as TGCGCCAGCAGTTCAGCCGGGACAGGGGGTTACGAGCAGTACTTC. The chain couples TRBV4-1 to TRBJ2-7; 11 bases map to TRBD1. The V segment lost 6 bases and the J segment 4 bases; nucleotides outside the gene matches: 8. The CDR3 runs 15 residues. CDR1 is MGHRA, CDR2 YSYEKL, per germline.

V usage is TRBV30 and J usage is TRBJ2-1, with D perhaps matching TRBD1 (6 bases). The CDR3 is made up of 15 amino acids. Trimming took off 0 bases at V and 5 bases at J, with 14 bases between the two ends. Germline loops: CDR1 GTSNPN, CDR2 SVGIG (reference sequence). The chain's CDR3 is CAWSVGRGYHNEQFF. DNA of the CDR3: TGTGCCTGGAGTGTGGGCAGGGGATACCACAATGAGCAGTTCTTC.